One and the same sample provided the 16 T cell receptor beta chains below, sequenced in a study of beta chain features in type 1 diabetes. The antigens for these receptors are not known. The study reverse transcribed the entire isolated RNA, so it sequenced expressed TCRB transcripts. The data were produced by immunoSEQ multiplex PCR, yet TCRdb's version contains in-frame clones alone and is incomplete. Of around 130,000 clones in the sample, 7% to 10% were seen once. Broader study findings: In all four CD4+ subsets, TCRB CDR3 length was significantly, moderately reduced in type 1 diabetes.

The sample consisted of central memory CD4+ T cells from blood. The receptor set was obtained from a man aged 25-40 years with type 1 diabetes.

The DNA of the CDR3 is TGTGCCAGCAGCTTAAACAGGGGCGCAGAGACCCAGTACTTC. It encodes CASSLNRGAETQYF. V is TRBV11-2 and J is TRBJ2-5, with TRBD1 matching over 7 bases. Germline CDR1 is SGHAT and CDR2 is FQNNGV. The CDR3 consists of 14 residues. The trim removed 2 bases at V and 4 bases at J, leaving 4 bases unmatched. The full variable domain, in which reference TRBV11-2 and TRBJ2-5 provide the parts outside the CDR3, is EAGVAQSPRYKIIEKRQSVAFWCNPISGHATLYWYQQILGQGPKLLIQFQNNGVVDDSQLPKDRFSAERLKGVDSTLKIQPAKLEDSAVYLCASSLNRGAETQYFGPGTRLLVL.

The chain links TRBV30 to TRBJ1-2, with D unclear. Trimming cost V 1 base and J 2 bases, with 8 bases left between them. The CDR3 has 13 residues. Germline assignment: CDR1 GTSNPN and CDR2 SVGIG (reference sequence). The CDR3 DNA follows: TGTGCCTGGAGTGCAACAGTGAACTATGGCTACACCTTC. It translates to CAWSATVNYGYTF.

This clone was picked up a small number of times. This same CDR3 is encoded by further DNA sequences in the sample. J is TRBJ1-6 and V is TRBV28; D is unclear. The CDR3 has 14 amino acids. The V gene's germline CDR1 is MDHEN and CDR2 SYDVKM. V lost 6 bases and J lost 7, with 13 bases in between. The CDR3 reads CASSPGGSNSPLHF. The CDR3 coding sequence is TGTGCCAGCAGCCCGGGAGGCAGCAATTCACCCCTCCACTTT.

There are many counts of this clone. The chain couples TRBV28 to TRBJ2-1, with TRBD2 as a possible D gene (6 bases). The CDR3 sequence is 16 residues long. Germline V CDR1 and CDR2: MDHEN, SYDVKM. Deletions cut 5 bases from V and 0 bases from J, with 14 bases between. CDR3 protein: CASSRRAGSSYNEQFF. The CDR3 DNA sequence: TGTGCCAGCAGTCGACGCGCGGGGAGCTCCTACAATGAGCAGTTCTTC.

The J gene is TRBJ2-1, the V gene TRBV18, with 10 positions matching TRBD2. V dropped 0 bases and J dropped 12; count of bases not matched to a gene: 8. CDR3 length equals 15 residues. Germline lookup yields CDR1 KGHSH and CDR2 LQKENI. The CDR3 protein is CASSPPGGLALGQFF. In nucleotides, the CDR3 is TGTGCCAGCTCACCACCGGGGGGACTAGCGCTCGGGCAGTTCTTC.

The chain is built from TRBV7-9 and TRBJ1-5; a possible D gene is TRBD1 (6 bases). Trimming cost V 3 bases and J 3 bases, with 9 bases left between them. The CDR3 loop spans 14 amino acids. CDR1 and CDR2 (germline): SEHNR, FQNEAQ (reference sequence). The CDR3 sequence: CASSFQGINQPQHF. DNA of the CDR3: TGTGCCAGCAGCTTTCAGGGGATCAATCAGCCCCAGCATTTT.

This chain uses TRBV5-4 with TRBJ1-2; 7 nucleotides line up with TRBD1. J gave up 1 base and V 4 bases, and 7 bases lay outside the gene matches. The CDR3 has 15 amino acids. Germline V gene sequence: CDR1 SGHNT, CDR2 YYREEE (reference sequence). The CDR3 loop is CASSPRQGLNYGYTF. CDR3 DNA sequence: TGTGCCAGCAGCCCGCGACAGGGCCTTAACTATGGCTACACCTTC.

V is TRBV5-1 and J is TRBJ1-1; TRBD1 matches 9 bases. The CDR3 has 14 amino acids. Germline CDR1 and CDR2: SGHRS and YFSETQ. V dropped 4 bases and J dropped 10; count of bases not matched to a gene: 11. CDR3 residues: CASSRTGEMGGAFF. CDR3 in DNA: TGCGCCAGCAGCCGGACAGGGGAGATGGGGGGAGCTTTCTTT.

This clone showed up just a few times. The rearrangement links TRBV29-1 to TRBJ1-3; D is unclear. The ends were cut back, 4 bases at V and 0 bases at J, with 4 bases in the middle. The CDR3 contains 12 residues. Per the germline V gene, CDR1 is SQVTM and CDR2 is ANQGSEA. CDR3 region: CSVASSGNTIYF. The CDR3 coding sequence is TGCAGCGTTGCCAGCTCTGGAAACACCATATATTTT. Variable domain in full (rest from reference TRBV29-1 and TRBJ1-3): SAVISQKPSRDICQRGTSLTIQCQVDSQVTMMFWYRQQPGQSLTLIATANQGSEATYESGFVIDKFPISRPNLTFSTLTVSNMSPEDSSIYLCSVASSGNTIYFGEGSWLTVV.

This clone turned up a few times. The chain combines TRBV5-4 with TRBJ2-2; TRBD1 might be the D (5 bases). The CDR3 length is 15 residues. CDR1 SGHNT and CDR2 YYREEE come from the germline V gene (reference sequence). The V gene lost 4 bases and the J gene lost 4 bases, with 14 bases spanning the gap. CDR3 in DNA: TGTGCCAGCAGCCCCAATAGTCAGGGCACCGGGGAGCTGTTTTTT. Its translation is CASSPNSQGTGELFF.

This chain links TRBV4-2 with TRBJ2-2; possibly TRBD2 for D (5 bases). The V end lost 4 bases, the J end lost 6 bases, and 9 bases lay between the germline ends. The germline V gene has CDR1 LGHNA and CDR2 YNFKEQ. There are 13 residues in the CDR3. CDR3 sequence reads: CASSPGGSGELFF. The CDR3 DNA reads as TGTGCCAGCAGCCCCGGAGGCTCCGGGGAGCTGTTTTTT.

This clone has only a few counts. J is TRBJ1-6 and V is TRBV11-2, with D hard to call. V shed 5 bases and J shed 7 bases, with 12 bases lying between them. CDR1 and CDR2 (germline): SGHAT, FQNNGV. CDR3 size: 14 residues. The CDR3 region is CASSPPGGNSPLHF. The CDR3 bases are TGTGCCAGCAGCCCCCCGGGCGGGAATTCACCCCTCCACTTT.

CDR3 in amino acids: CASTLGGQGRETQYF. The CDR3, as DNA: TGTGCCAGCACCCTCGGGGGACAGGGCAGGGAGACCCAGTACTTC. V gene TRBV28 combines with J gene TRBJ2-5, with 9 bases identical to TRBD1. V shed 7 bases and J 5 bases; nucleotides not matched to a gene: 11. The CDR3 runs 15 residues. Per germline, CDR1 MDHEN and CDR2 SYDVKM.

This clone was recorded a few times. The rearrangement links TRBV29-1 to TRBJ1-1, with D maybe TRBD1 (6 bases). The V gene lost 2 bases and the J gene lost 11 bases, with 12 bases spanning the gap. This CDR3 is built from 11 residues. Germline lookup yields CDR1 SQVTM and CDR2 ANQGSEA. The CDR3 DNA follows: TGCAGCGTTGAATTAGGGGGTCTCGCTTTCTTT. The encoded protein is CSVELGGLAFF.

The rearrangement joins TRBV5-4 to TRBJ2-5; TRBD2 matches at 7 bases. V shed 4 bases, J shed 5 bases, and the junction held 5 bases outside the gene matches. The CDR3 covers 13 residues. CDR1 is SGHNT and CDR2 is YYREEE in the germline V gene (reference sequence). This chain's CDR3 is CASSQRGTETQYF. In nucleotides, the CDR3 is TGTGCCAGCAGCCAGCGGGGCACGGAGACCCAGTACTTC. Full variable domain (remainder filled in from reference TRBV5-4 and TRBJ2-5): ETGVTQSPTHLIKTRGQQVTLRCSSQSGHNTVSWYQQALGQGPQFIFQYYREEENGRGNFPPRFSGLQFPNYSSELNVNALELDDSALYLCASSQRGTETQYFGPGTRLLVL.

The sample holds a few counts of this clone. The CDR3 here is CASSYSGAASAFF. Written as DNA, the CDR3 is TGTGCCAGCAGTTACTCAGGGGCAGCCTCGGCTTTCTTT. J is TRBJ1-1 and V is TRBV6-6; D might be TRBD1 (5 bases). The CDR3 totals 13 residues. The ends were cut back, 0 bases at V and 11 bases at J, with 13 bases in the middle. The germline CDR1 and CDR2 sequences are MNHNY and SVGAGI (reference sequence).